Detailed here is one TCR beta chain. The data stem from a study of CD8 T cells in Susac syndrome. Trimming removed 8 bases from V and 7 bases from J, with 5 bases in between. This CDR3 is built from 9 residues. The germline CDR1 and CDR2 sequences are SGHAT and FQNNGV. Reverse transcription used about 0.45 to 1 ug RNA and random hexamers. MiXCR was run by TCRdb on the immunoSEQ multiplex PCR reads, yielding one entry per CDR3 protein. The sample comprises about 150,000 distinct CDR3 sequences, approximately 94% of which are singletons, and roughly 0.21% rests with the top ten. The sample taken for sequencing was CD8+ T cells from PBMCs. The sequence came from a human donor with multiple sclerosis. This chain joins TRBV11-2 and TRBJ1-2; no clear D gene. In DNA form, the CDR3 reads TGTGCCAGCGGGAGTGGCTACACCTTC. Translation: CASGSGYTF.